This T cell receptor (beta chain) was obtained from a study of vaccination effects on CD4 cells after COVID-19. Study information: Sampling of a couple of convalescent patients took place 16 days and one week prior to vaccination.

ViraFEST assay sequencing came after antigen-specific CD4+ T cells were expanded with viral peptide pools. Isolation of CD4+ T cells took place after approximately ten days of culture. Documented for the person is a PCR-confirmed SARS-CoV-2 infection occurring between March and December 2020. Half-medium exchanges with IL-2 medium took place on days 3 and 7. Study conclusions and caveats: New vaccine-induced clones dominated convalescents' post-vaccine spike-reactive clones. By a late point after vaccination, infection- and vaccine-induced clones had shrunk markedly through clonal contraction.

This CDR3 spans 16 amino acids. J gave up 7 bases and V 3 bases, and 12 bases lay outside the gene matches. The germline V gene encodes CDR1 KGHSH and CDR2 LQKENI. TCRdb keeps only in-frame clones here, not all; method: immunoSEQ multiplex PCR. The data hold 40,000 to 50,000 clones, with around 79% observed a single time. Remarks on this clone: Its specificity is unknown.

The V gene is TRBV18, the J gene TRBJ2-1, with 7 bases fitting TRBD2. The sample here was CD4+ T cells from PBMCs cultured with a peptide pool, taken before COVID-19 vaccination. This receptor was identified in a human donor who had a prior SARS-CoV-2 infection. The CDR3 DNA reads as TGTGCCAGCTCACCCCCCGGGGGGTTGGTTAGGAATGAGCAGTTCTTC. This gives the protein CASSPPGGLVRNEQFF. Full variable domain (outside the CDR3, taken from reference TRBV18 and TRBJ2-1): NAGVMQNPRHLVRRRGQEARLRCSPMKGHSHVYWYRQLPEEGLKFMVYLQKENIIDESGMPKERFSAEFPKEGPSILRIQQVVRGDSAAYFCASSPPGGLVRNEQFFGPGTRLTVL.